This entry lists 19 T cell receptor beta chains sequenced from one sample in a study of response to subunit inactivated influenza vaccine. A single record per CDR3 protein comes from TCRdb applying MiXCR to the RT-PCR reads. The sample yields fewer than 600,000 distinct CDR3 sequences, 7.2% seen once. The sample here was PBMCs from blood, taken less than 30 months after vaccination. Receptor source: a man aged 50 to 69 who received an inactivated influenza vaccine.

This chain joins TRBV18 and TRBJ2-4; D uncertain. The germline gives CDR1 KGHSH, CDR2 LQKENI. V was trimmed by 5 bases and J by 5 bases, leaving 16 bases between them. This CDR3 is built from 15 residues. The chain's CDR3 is CASSRPGGVQNIQYF. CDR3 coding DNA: TGTGCCAGCTCAAGACCCGGTGGGGTCCAAAACATTCAGTACTTC.

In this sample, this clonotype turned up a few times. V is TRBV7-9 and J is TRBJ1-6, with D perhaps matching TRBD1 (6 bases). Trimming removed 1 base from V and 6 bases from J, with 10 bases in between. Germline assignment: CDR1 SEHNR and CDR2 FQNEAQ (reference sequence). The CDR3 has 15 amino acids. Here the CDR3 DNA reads TGTGCCAGCAGCTTAGAAGCAGGGGCTAATTCACCCCTCCACTTT. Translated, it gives CASSLEAGANSPLHF. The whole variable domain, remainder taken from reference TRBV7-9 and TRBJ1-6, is DTGVSQNPRHKITKRGQNVTFRCDPISEHNRLYWYRQTLGQGPEFLTYFQNEAQLEKSRLLSDRFSAERPKGSFSTLEIQRTEQGDSAMYLCASSLEAGANSPLHFGNGTRLTVT.

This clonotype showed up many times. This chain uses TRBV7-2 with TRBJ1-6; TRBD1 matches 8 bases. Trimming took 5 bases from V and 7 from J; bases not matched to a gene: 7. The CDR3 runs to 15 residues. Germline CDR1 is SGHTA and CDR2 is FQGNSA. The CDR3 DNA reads TGTGCCAGCAGCCCTAGAGCAGGGGGCAATTCACCCCTCCACTTT. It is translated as CASSPRAGGNSPLHF.

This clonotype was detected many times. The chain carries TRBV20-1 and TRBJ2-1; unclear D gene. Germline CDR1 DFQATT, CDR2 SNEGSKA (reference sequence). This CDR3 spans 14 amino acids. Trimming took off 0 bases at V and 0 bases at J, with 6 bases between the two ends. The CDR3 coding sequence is TGCAGTGCTAGAGATATCATCTCCTACAATGAGCAGTTCTTC. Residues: CSARDIISYNEQFF.

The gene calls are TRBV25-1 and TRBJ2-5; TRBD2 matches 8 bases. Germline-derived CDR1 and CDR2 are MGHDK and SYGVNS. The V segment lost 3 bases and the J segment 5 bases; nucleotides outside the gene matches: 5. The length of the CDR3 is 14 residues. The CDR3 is CASSDSPSGETQYF. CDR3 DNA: TGTGCCAGCAGTGATTCCCCTAGCGGGGAGACCCAGTACTTC. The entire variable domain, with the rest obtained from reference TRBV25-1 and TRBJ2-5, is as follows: EADIYQTPRYLVIGTGKKITLECSQTMGHDKMYWYQQDPGMELHLIHYSYGVNSTEKGDLSSESTVSRIRTEHFPLTLESARPSHTSQYLCASSDSPSGETQYFGPGTRLLVL.

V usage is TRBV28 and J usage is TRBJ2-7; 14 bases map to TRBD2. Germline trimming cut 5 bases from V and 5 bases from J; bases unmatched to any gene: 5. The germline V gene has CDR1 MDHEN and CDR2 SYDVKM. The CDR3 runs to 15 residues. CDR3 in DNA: TGTGCCAGCAGTGTGGGACTAGCGGGAGCCAACGAGCAGTACTTC. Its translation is CASSVGLAGANEQYF. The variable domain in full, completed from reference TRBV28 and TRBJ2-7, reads DVKVTQSSRYLVKRTGEKVFLECVQDMDHENMFWYRQDPGLGLRLIYFSYDVKMKEKGDIPEGYSVSREKKERFSLILESASTNQTSMYLCASSVGLAGANEQYFGPGTRLTVT.

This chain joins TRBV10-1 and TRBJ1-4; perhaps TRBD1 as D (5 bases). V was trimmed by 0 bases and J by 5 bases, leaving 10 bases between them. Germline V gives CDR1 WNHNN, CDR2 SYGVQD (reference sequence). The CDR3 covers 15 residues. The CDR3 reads CASSESGAPNEKLFF. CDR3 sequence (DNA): TGCGCCAGCAGTGAGTCCGGGGCCCCCAATGAAAAACTGTTTTTT.

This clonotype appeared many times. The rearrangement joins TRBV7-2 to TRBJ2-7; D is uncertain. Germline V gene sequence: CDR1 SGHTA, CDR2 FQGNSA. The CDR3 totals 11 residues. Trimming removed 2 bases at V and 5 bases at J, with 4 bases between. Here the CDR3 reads CASSLLHEQYF. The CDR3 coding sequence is TGTGCCAGCAGCTTACTCCACGAGCAGTACTTC. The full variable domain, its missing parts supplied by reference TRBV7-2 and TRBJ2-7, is GAGVSQSPSNKVTEKGKDVELRCDPISGHTALYWYRQSLGQGLEFLIYFQGNSAPDKSGLPSDRFSAERTGGSVSTLTIQRTQQEDSAVYLCASSLLHEQYFGPGTRLTVT.

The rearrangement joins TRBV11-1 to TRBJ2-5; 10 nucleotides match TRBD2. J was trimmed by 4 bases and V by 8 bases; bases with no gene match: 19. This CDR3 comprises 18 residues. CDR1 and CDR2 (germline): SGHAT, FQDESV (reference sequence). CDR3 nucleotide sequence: TGTGCCAGCCACAGTGGCCTAGCGGGAGAACCTTTTCCAGAGACCCAGTACTTC. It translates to CASHSGLAGEPFPETQYF.

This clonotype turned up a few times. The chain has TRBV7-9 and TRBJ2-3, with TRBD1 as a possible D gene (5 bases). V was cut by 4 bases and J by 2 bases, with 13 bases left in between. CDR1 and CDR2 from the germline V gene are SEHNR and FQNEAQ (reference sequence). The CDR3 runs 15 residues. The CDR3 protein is CASSSFPGITDTQYF. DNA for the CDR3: TGTGCCAGCAGCTCTTTTCCAGGGATCACAGATACGCAGTATTTT.

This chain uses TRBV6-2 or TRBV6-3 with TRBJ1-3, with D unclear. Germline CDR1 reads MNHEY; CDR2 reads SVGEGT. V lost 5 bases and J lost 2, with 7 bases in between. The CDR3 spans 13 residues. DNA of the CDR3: TGTGCCAGCAGTCGGCGGACTGGAAACACCATATATTTT. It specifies CASSRRTGNTIYF.

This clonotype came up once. CDR3 sequence: CASSPYGPAEQYF. The CDR3 DNA sequence: TGTGCCAGCAGCCCCTACGGACCGGCCGAGCAGTACTTC. The V call is TRBV14, the J call TRBJ2-7, with D uncertain. This CDR3 is 13 amino acids long. Per germline, CDR1 SGHDN and CDR2 FVKESK. V lost 4 bases, J lost 6 bases, and 13 bases lay in between. Variable domain in full (rest from reference TRBV14 and TRBJ2-7): EAGVTQFPSHSVIEKGQTVTLRCDPISGHDNLYWYRRVMGKEIKFLLHFVKESKQDESGMPNNRFLAERTGGTYSTLKVQPAELEDSGVYFCASSPYGPAEQYFGPGTRLTVT.

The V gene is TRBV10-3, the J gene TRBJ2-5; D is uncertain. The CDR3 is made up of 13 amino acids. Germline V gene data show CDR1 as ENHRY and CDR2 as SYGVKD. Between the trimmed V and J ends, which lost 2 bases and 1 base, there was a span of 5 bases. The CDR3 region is CAISEGVQETQYF. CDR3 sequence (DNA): TGTGCCATCAGTGAGGGTGTCCAAGAGACCCAGTACTTC.

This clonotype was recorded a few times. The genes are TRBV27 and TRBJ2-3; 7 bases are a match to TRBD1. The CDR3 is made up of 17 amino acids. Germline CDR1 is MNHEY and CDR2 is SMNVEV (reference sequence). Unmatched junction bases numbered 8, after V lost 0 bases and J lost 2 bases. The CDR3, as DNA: TGTGCCAGCAGTTTATCCCGGGACAGCTCCCTCACAGATACGCAGTATTTT. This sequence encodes CASSLSRDSSLTDTQYF.

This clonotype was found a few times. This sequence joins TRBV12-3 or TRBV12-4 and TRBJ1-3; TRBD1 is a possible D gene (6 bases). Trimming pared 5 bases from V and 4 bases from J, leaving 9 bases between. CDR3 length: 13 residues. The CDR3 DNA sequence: TGTGCCAGCAGTGGGGGACAAGGAAACACCATATATTTT. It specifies CASSGGQGNTIYF.

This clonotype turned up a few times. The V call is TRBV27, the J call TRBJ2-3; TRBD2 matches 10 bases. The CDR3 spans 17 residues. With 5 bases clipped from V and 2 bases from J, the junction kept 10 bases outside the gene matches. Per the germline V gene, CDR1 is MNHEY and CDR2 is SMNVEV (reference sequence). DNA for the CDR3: TGTGCCAGCAGTCCTGGGACTAGCGAATTGCACACAGATACGCAGTATTTT. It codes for CASSPGTSELHTDTQYF.

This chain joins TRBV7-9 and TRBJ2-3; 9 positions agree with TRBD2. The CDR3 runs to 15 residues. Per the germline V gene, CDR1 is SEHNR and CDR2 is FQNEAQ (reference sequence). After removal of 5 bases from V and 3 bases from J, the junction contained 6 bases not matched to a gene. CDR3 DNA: TGTGCCAGCAGCCCCCAGCGGGGGGCAACAGATACGCAGTATTTT. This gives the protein CASSPQRGATDTQYF.

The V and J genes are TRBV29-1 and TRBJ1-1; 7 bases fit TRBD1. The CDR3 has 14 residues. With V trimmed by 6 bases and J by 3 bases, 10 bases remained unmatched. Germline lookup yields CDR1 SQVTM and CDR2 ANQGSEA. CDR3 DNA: TGCAGCGTACGGTACAGGGGCGGGGACACTGAAGCTTTCTTT. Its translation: CSVRYRGGDTEAFF.

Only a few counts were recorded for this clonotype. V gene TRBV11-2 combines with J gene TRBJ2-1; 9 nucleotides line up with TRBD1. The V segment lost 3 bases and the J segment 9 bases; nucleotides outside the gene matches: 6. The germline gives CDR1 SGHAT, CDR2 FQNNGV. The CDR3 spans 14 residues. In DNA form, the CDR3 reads TGTGCCAGCAGCTTCGGGACAGGGAATTTTGAGCAGTTCTTC. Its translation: CASSFGTGNFEQFF. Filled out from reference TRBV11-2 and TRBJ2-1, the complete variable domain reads EAGVAQSPRYKIIEKRQSVAFWCNPISGHATLYWYQQILGQGPKLLIQFQNNGVVDDSQLPKDRFSAERLKGVDSTLKIQPAKLEDSAVYLCASSFGTGNFEQFFGPGTRLTVL.